This T cell receptor beta chain appears in the sequencing data of a study of T cell changes during pregnancy in multiple sclerosis. The CDR3 is 15 residues long. CDR1 is SGHNT and CDR2 is YYREEE in the germline V gene (reference sequence). The V and J ends lost 0 bases and 4 bases, in that order; junction bases with no gene match: 3. Data came from immunoSEQ multiplex PCR; TCRdb stores just in-frame clones and leaves some out. The sample has 40,000 to 60,000 clones; around 93% are singletons. The V call is TRBV5-4, the J call TRBJ2-7; 11 nucleotides agree with TRBD1. This sequence originates from a female donor with multiple sclerosis, enrolled in a pregnancy study. Sequencing used CD8+ T cells from peripheral blood mononuclear cells, obtained in the second trimester of pregnancy. This CDR3 is CASSLGWDRGYEQYF. The CDR3 DNA reads as TGTGCCAGCAGCTTGGGGTGGGACAGGGGGTACGAGCAGTACTTC.